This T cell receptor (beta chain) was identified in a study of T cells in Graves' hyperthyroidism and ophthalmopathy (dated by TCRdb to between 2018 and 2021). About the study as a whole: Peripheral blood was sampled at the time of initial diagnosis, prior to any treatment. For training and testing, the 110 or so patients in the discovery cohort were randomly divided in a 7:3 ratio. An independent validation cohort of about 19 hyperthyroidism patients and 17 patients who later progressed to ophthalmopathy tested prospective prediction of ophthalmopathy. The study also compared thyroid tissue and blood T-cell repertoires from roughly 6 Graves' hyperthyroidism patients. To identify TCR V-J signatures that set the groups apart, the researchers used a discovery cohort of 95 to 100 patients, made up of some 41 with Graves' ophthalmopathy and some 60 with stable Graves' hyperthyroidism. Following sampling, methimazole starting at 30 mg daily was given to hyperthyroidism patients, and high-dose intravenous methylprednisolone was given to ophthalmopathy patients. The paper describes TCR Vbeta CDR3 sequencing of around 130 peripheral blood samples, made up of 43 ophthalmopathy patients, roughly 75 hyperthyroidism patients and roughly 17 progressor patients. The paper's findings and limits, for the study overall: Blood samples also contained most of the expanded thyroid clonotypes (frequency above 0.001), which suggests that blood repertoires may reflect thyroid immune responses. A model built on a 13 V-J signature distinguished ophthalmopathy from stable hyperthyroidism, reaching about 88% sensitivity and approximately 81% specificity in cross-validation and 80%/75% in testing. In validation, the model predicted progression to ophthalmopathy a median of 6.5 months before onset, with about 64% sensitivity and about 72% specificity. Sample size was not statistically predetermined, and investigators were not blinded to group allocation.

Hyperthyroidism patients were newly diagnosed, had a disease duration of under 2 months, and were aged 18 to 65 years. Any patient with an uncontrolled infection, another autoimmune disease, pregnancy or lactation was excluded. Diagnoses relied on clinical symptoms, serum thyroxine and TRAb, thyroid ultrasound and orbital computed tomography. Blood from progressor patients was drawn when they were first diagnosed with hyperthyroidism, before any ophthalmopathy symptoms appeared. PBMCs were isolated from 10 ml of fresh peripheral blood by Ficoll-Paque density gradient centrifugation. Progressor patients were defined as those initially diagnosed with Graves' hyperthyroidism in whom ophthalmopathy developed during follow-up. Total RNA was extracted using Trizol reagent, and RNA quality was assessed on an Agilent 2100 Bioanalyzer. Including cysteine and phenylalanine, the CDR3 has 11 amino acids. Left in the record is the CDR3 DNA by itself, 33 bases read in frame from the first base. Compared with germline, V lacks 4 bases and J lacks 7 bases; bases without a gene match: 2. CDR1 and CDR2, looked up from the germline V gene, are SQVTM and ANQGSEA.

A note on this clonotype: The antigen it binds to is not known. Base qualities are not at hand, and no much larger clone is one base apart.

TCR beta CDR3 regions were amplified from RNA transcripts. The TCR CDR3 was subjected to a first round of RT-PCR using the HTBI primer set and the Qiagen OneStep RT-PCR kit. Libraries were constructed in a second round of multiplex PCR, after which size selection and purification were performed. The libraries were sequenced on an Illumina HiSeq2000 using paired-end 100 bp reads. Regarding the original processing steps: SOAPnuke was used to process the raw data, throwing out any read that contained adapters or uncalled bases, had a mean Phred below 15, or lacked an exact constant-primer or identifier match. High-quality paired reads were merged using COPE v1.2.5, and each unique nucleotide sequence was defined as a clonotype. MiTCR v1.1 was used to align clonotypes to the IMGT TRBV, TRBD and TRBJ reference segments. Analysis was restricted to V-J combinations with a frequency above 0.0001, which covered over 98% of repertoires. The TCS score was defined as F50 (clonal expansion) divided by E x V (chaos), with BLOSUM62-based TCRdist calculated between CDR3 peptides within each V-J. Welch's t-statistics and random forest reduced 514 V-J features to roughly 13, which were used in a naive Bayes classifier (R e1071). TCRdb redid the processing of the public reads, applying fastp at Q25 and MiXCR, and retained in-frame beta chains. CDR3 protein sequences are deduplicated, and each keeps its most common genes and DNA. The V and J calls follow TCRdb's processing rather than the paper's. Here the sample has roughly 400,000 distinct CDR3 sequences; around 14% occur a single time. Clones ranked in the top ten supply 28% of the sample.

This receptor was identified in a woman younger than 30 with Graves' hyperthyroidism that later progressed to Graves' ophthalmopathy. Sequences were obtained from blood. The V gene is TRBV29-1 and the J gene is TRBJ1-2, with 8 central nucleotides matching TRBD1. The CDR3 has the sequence CSVVQGGGYTF. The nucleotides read TGCAGCGTTGTACAGGGGGGTGGCTACACCTTC. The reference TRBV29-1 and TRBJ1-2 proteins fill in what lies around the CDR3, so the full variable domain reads SAVISQKPSRDICQRGTSLTIQCQVDSQVTMMFWYRQQPGQSLTLIATANQGSEATYESGFVIDKFPISRPNLTFSTLTVSNMSPEDSSIYLCSVVQGGGYTFGSGTRLTVV.